The 15 T cell receptor beta chains below were found in one sample sequenced in a study of blood T cell repertoires in COVID-19. Clones were read by immunoSEQ multiplex PCR, and TCRdb kept only the in-frame ones, dropping some. Of 110,000 to 150,000 clones detected, around 90% appear once; the ten largest clones hold around 5%. Sequenced: peripheral blood. The source is a human donor in a cohort sampled during active COVID-19.

A note on this clone: Other DNA sequences of this sample code for an identical CDR3. CDR3 sequence reads: CASSLLAGSTDTQYF. The CDR3 nucleotides read TGTGCCAGCAGTTTATTAGCGGGGAGCACAGATACGCAGTATTTT. The chain carries TRBV27 and TRBJ2-3; TRBD2 agrees at 8 bases. Trimming removed 1 base from V and 0 bases from J; junction bases left unmatched: 0. This CDR3 spans 15 amino acids. The germline V gene has CDR1 MNHEY and CDR2 SMNVEV (reference sequence).

This rearrangement joins TRBV27 to TRBJ1-2, with a possible D match to TRBD1 (5 bases). Germline CDR1 MNHEY, CDR2 SMNVEV (reference sequence). V shed 2 bases and J shed 1 base, with 11 bases lying between them. The length of the CDR3 is 15 residues. The CDR3 DNA is TGTGCCAGCAGTTTAAGGGAACAGGATAACTATGGCTACACCTTC. Residues: CASSLREQDNYGYTF.

This clone was seen only once. The chain has TRBV19 and TRBJ2-7; D possibly corresponds to TRBD1 (7 bases). Trimming removed 5 bases from V and 3 bases from J, with 20 bases in between. Germline values: CDR1 LNHDA, CDR2 SQIVND (reference sequence). This CDR3 has 16 amino acids. In nucleotides, the CDR3 is TGTGCCAGTAGTCCCGGCGGCGGGACAGTTCTCTACGAGCAGTACTTC. It is translated as CASSPGGGTVLYEQYF.

The chain recombines TRBV28 with TRBJ2-7, with D perhaps TRBD2 (5 bases). The germline gives CDR1 MDHEN, CDR2 SYDVKM. The CDR3 length is 14 residues. V shed 2 bases and J shed 2 bases, with 10 bases lying between them. CDR3 bases: TGTGCCAGCAGTTTACGAGGGAGCCCCTACGAGCAGTACTTC. Protein sequence: CASSLRGSPYEQYF.

The chain combines TRBV4-2 with TRBJ2-1, with D perhaps matching TRBD1 (5 bases). V lost 0 bases to trimming and J lost 2 bases, with 14 bases between them. The CDR3 is 17 residues long. The germline V gene encodes CDR1 LGHNA and CDR2 YNFKEQ. The CDR3 here is CASSQDWGRAPYNEQFF. The CDR3 DNA sequence: TGTGCCAGCAGCCAAGATTGGGGCAGGGCCCCCTACAATGAGCAGTTCTTC.

The CDR3 region has the DNA TGTGCCAGCAGTCCTACTAGCGGGGGGCCCAACACCGGGGAGCTGTTTTTT. It translates to CASSPTSGGPNTGELFF. This sequence joins TRBV6-4 and TRBJ2-2; 12 bases match TRBD2. Trimming cost V 5 bases and J 2 bases; bases outside gene matches: 6. The CDR3 sequence is 17 residues long. Per the germline V gene, CDR1 is MRHNA and CDR2 is SNTAGT.

This clone was observed at least ten times. The chain couples TRBV28 to TRBJ2-6; 7 bases are shared with TRBD1. The CDR3 has 15 residues. The V and J ends lost 7 bases and 0 bases, in that order; junction bases with no gene match: 3. CDR1 and CDR2 (germline): MDHEN, SYDVKM. The CDR3 DNA reads TGTGCCAGCAACCCAGGGGGCTCTGGGGCCAACGTCCTGACTTTC. It yields the protein CASNPGGSGANVLTF.

The sample holds a few counts of this clone. The chain employs TRBV7-8 and TRBJ1-1, with TRBD1 matching over 8 bases. The CDR3 runs 17 residues. Looked up from germline, CDR1 is SGHVS and CDR2 is FQNEAQ. V lost 5 bases, J lost 4 bases, and 15 bases stayed unmatched. Here the CDR3 reads CASSALVTGETGTEAFF. Here the CDR3 DNA reads TGTGCCAGCAGCGCATTAGTGACAGGGGAGACAGGCACTGAAGCTTTCTTT. The variable domain in full, with the rest retrieved from reference TRBV7-8 and TRBJ1-1, is GAGVSQSPRYKVAKRGQDVALRCDPISGHVSLFWYQQALGQGPEFLTYFQNEAQLDKSGLPSDRFFAERPEGSVSTLKIQRTQQEDSAVYLCASSALVTGETGTEAFFGQGTRLTVV.

The chain links TRBV7-6 to TRBJ2-1, with D possibly TRBD1 on 6 matching bases. The CDR3 contains 16 residues. Germline lookup yields CDR1 SGHVS and CDR2 FNYEAQ. V dropped 6 bases and J dropped 0 bases, with 15 bases sitting between them. In nucleotides, the CDR3 is TGTGCCAGCAGGGGCCTCGGGACAAGCTCCTACAATGAGCAGTTCTTC. Its translation is CASRGLGTSSYNEQFF. The full variable domain, rest sourced from reference TRBV7-6 and TRBJ2-1, is GAGVSQSPRYKVTKRGQDVALRCDPISGHVSLYWYRQALGQGPEFLTYFNYEAQQDKSGLPNDRFSAERPEGSISTLTIQRTEQRDSAMYRCASRGLGTSSYNEQFFGPGTRLTVL.

The chain couples TRBV28 to TRBJ1-5, with D maybe TRBD1 (6 bases). With 4 bases removed from V and 3 bases from J, the gap between germline ends came to 10 bases. This CDR3 is 14 amino acids long. Germline V CDR1 and CDR2: MDHEN, SYDVKM. The chain's CDR3 is CASSSQGYNQPQHF. CDR3 sequence (DNA): TGTGCCAGCAGTTCCCAGGGGTACAATCAGCCCCAGCATTTT.

This rearrangement joins TRBV5-5 to TRBJ2-7; D not certain. From germline, CDR1 is SGHKS and CDR2 YYEKEE (reference sequence). The length of the CDR3 is 16 residues. Trimming removed 1 base from V and 0 bases from J, with 14 bases in between. DNA of the CDR3: TGTGCCAGCAGCTTGTGGTTTCAGAGGTACTCCTACGAGCAGTACTTC. Translation: CASSLWFQRYSYEQYF.

The J gene is TRBJ1-2, the V gene TRBV6-5; the D gene is possibly TRBD1 (6 bases). Trimming removed 0 bases at V and 7 bases at J, with 12 bases between. This CDR3 comprises 14 residues. Germline V gene data show CDR1 as MNHEY and CDR2 as SVGAGI. The CDR3 loop is CASSYSSGAGGYTF. CDR3 in DNA: TGTGCCAGCAGTTACTCCTCAGGGGCTGGTGGCTACACCTTC.

CDR3 amino acids: CASSPLAGSHNQPQHF. The CDR3 DNA sequence: TGTGCCAGCAGTCCTCTAGCCGGGAGCCACAATCAGCCCCAGCATTTT. The genes are TRBV27 and TRBJ1-5; no firm D call. The CDR3 extends over 16 amino acids. V was cut by 5 bases and J by 3 bases, with 17 bases left in between. Germline CDR1 and CDR2: MNHEY and SMNVEV (reference sequence).

The chain links TRBV3-1 (or the pseudogene TRBV3-2) to TRBJ2-1; 9 bases are shared with TRBD2. The V and J ends lost 1 base and 5 bases, in that order; junction bases with no gene match: 3. Germline V gene data show CDR1 as LGHDT and CDR2 as YNNKEL (reference sequence). This CDR3 has 15 residues. The CDR3 sequence is CASSQVAGVNNEQFF. The CDR3, as DNA: TGTGCCAGCAGCCAAGTAGCGGGAGTGAACAATGAGCAGTTCTTC.

In DNA form, the CDR3 reads TGTGCCAGCAGCTTAATGTCGAAACAGGGGAGTTCCTACGAGCAGTACTTC. This translates into CASSLMSKQGSSYEQYF. The genes are TRBV5-7 and TRBJ2-7; TRBD1 matches at 7 bases. TRBV5-7 is known as an ORF, though its function is uncertain. CDR3 size: 17 residues. J lost 1 base, V lost 2 bases, and 12 bases had no gene match.